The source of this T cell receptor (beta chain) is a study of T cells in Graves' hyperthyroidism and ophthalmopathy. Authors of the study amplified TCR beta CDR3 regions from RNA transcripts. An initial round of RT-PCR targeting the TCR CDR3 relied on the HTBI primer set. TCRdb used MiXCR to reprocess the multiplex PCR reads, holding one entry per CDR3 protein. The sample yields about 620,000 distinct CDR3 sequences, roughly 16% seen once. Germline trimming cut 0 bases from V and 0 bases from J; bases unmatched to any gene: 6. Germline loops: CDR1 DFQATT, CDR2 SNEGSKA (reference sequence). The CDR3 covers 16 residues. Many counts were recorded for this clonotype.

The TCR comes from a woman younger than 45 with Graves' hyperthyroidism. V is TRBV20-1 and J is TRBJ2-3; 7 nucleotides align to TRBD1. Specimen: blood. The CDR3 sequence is CSARDWGTASTDTQYF. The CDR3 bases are TGCAGTGCTAGAGATTGGGGGACAGCTAGCACAGATACGCAGTATTTT.